Shown below are 3 T cell receptor beta chains from a single sample sequenced in a study of T cells expressing NK-cell markers. TCRdb reprocessed the 5' RACE reads and stores each CDR3 protein as one record, lacking DNA. The sample's table shows 200,000 to 300,000 distinct CDR3 sequences. Sequencing was done on a sample of blood T cells: a sorted CD56 or NKG2C T cell subset, CD4+ or CD8+ T cells, or bulk PBMC T cells (not recorded which). The receptors shown here come from a man aged 18 to 35 in good health.

This chain links TRBV20-1 with TRBJ2-5; the TRBD2 assignment by TCRdb is unverifiable without DNA. The CDR3 sequence is 14 residues long. CDR1 DFQATT and CDR2 SNEGSKA come from the germline V gene (reference sequence). This CDR3 is CSARLGRKGETQYF.

The V and J genes are TRBV11-3 and TRBJ2-3; TCRdb designates TRBD2, a call that cannot be tested without DNA. CDR1 SGHNT and CDR2 YENEEA come from the germline V gene. This CDR3 region has 16 residues. The CDR3 sequence is CASSLGLAGGPDTQYF.

V is TRBV6-1 and J is TRBJ2-1. Germline V gene sequence: CDR1 MNHNS, CDR2 SASEGT. The CDR3 is 17 residues long. The CDR3 here is CASSEALVGTAYNEQFF.